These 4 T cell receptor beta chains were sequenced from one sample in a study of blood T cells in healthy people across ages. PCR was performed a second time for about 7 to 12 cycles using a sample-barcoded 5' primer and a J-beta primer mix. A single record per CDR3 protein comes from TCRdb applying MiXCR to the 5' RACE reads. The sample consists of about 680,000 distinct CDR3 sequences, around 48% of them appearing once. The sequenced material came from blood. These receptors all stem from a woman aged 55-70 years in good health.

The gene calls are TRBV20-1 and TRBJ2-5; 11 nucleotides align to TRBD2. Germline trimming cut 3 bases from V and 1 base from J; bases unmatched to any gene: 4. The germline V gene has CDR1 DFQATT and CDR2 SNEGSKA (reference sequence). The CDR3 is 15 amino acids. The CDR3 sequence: CSASSGREFQETQYF. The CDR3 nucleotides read TGCAGTGCTAGTAGCGGGAGGGAATTCCAAGAGACCCAGTACTTC.

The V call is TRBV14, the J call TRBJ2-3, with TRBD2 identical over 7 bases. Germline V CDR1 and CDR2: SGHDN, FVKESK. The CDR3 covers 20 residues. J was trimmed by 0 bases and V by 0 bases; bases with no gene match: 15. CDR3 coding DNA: TGTGCCAGCAGCCAAGATTCTGGCGGGAGTCCGTCAGGGAGCACAGATACGCAGTATTTT. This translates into CASSQDSGGSPSGSTDTQYF.

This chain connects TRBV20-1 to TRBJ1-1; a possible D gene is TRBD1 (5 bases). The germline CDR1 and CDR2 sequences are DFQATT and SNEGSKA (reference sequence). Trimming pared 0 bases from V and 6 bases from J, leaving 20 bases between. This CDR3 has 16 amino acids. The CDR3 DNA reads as TGCAGTGCTAGAGAGCCCCGACGGGGTCTGGGGGCTGAAGCTTTCTTT. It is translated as CSAREPRRGLGAEAFF.

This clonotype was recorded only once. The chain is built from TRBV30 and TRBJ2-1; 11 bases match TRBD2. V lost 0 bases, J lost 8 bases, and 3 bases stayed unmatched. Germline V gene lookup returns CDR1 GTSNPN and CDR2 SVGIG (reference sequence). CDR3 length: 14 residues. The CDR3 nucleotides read TGTGCCTGGAGTGTACTAGCGGGAGAGGATGAGCAGTTCTTC. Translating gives CAWSVLAGEDEQFF.